This passage covers 28 T cell receptor beta chains from one sample sequenced in a study of OX40 agonist ivuxolimab in advanced cancers. Here immunoSEQ multiplex PCR was the method, and the copy in TCRdb shows in-frame clones only, minus some. The sample comprises about 53,000 clones, roughly 73% of which are singletons, and 2.4% rests with the top ten. The specimen was CD4+ or CD8+ T cells sorted from blood, collected in a trial of the OX40 agonist ivuxolimab. The origin of the receptors is an adult with an advanced solid tumor such as melanoma, head and neck, liver or kidney cancer.

The rearrangement joins TRBV5-1 to TRBJ2-3; D is ambiguous. The CDR3 length is 15 residues. The V gene lost 0 bases and the J gene lost 0 bases, with 8 bases spanning the gap. Germline CDR1 is SGHRS and CDR2 is YFSETQ. The CDR3 DNA reads as TGCGCCAGCAGCTTGGCAGTGTCCAGCACAGATACGCAGTATTTT. Translation gives CASSLAVSSTDTQYF. Full variable domain (outside the CDR3, taken from reference TRBV5-1 and TRBJ2-3): KAGVTQTPRYLIKTRGQQVTLSCSPISGHRSVSWYQQTPGQGLQFLFEYFSETQRNKGNFPGRFSGRQFSNSRSEMNVSTLELGDSALYLCASSLAVSSTDTQYFGPGTRLTVL.

The rearrangement uses TRBV29-1 and TRBJ2-7, with a tentative D call TRBD1 (5 bases). The CDR3 totals 13 residues. CDR1 and CDR2 from the germline V gene are SQVTM and ANQGSEA. V dropped 4 bases and J dropped 2 bases, with 12 bases sitting between them. Written as DNA, the CDR3 is TGCAGCGTTGGGGCCGGCAGGGCCTACGAGCAGTACTTC. This sequence encodes CSVGAGRAYEQYF.

The chain uses TRBV28 and TRBJ2-5; D unresolved. The CDR3 covers 12 residues. Trimming left V 8 bases short and J 2 bases short, with 9 bases between. Looked up from germline, CDR1 is MDHEN and CDR2 is SYDVKM. CDR3 in DNA: TGTGCCAGCGGGAACAGACAAGAGACCCAGTACTTC. Protein: CASGNRQETQYF.

As DNA, the CDR3 is TGTGCCAGCAGCTTCGGACAGGGATTGGGCGAGCAGTACTTC. Protein product: CASSFGQGLGEQYF. The V gene is TRBV5-6, the J gene TRBJ2-7, with TRBD1 identical over 8 bases. V lost 2 bases to trimming and J lost 6 bases; unmatched junction nucleotides: 7. Per the germline V gene, CDR1 is SGHDT and CDR2 is YYEEEE. The CDR3 consists of 14 residues.

The chain combines TRBV5-6 with TRBJ1-5, with D possibly TRBD1 on 6 matching bases. Germline V CDR1 and CDR2: SGHDT, YYEEEE. Trimming stripped 4 bases from V and 4 bases from J, with 12 bases between. The CDR3 is made up of 14 amino acids. Here the CDR3 reads CASSRGGWNQPQHF. The CDR3 region has the DNA TGTGCCAGCAGCAGGGGGGGATGGAATCAGCCCCAGCATTTT.

The chain employs TRBV7-9 and TRBJ1-1; TRBD1 aligns across 7 bases. Germline values: CDR1 SEHNR, CDR2 FQNEAQ (reference sequence). After removal of 8 bases from V and 6 bases from J, the junction contained 6 bases not matched to a gene. The CDR3 spans 12 residues. This chain's CDR3 is CASDRVGAEAFF. For the CDR3, the DNA is TGTGCCAGCGACAGGGTCGGGGCTGAAGCTTTCTTT.

The CDR3: CASSLESRGPQFF. CDR3 nucleotide sequence: TGCGCCAGCAGCTTGGAGTCAAGGGGACCACAGTTCTTC. The V and J genes are TRBV5-1 and TRBJ2-1; perhaps D is TRBD1 or TRBD2 (5 bases each). CDR1 is SGHRS, CDR2 YFSETQ, per germline. CDR3 length: 13 residues. The V end was cut by 0 bases, the J end by 13 bases, with 14 bases between.

This rearrangement joins TRBV6-1 to TRBJ2-7; D is possibly TRBD2 (6 bases). CDR3 size: 13 residues. The V gene lost 6 bases and the J gene lost 3 bases, with 12 bases spanning the gap. The germline V gene has CDR1 MNHNS and CDR2 SASEGT. DNA for the CDR3: TGTGCCAGCAGAGATAAAGCGGGCTACGAGCAGTACTTC. It specifies CASRDKAGYEQYF.

This clone was seen just once. The rearrangement joins TRBV7-8 to TRBJ1-2, with D unresolved. Between the trimmed V and J ends, which lost 1 base and 8 bases, there was a span of 8 bases. Germline-derived CDR1 and CDR2 are SGHVS and FQNEAQ. The CDR3 is made up of 12 amino acids. CDR3 loop: CASSLVEGGYTF. As DNA, the CDR3 is TGTGCCAGCAGCTTAGTAGAAGGCGGCTACACCTTC.

The rearrangement joins TRBV7-2 to TRBJ1-2; no clear D gene. The CDR3 runs to 12 residues. Germline CDR1 and CDR2: SGHTA and FQGNSA. Trimming pared 0 bases from V and 7 bases from J, leaving 6 bases between. The CDR3 DNA is TGTGCCAGCAGCTTAGCGGGTTCTGGCTACACCTTC. Translation gives CASSLAGSGYTF.

This clone appeared a few times. The chain has TRBV5-1 and TRBJ1-6, with D possibly TRBD1 on 6 matching bases. The CDR3 has 15 amino acids. V was shortened by 5 bases and J by 7 bases, with 16 bases between the two germline ends. Germline assignment: CDR1 SGHRS and CDR2 YFSETQ. The CDR3 DNA follows: TGCGCCAGCAGTCCACAGGGTTTCCCCAATTCACCCCTCCACTTT. Protein product: CASSPQGFPNSPLHF.

This clone was detected once. The CDR3 sequence is CASSESGRIYQPQHF. The CDR3 nucleotides read TGTGCCAGCAGTGAATCTGGCCGGATTTATCAGCCCCAGCATTTT. The chain links TRBV2 to TRBJ1-5; no definite D call. CDR1 SNHLY and CDR2 FYNNEI come from the germline V gene. The CDR3 has 15 residues. V lost 2 bases and J lost 5, with 13 bases in between.

The table lists this clone with a count of one. This chain links TRBV7-4 with TRBJ2-5; 12 bases are shared with TRBD2. Germline V CDR1 and CDR2: SGHVT, SQSDAQ. J lost 2 bases, V lost 3 bases, and 4 bases had no gene match. The CDR3 spans 16 residues. CDR3 DNA: TGTGCCAGCAGCTTGGGACTAGCGGGCGGACAAGAGACCCAGTACTTC. Translation gives CASSLGLAGGQETQYF.

J is TRBJ2-3 and V is TRBV7-2; the match to TRBD1 covers 8 bases. Germline loops: CDR1 SGHTA, CDR2 FQGNSA. The CDR3 contains 15 residues. J was trimmed by 10 bases and V by 4 bases; bases with no gene match: 13. In nucleotides, the CDR3 is TGTGCCAGCAGCTCCGGACAGGGAGAAGATTTCCCGCAGTATTTT. This sequence encodes CASSSGQGEDFPQYF. The full variable domain, completed using reference TRBV7-2 and TRBJ2-3, is GAGVSQSPSNKVTEKGKDVELRCDPISGHTALYWYRQSLGQGLEFLIYFQGNSAPDKSGLPSDRFSAERTGGSVSTLTIQRTQQEDSAVYLCASSSGQGEDFPQYFGPGTRLTVL.

The gene calls are TRBV5-5 and TRBJ2-5, with 10 bases aligning to TRBD2. The germline CDR1 and CDR2 sequences are SGHKS and YYEKEE (reference sequence). The V segment lost 1 base and the J segment 5 bases; nucleotides outside the gene matches: 8. This CDR3 has 16 amino acids. CDR3 nucleotides: TGTGCCAGCAGCTTGTTACTAGCGGGGACCGGGGAGACCCAGTACTTC. Translation: CASSLLLAGTGETQYF.

This chain joins TRBV10-1 and TRBJ2-7; 7 nucleotides line up with TRBD1. Looked up from germline, CDR1 is WNHNN and CDR2 is SYGVQD (reference sequence). This CDR3 comprises 16 residues. V was pared by 6 bases and J by 0 bases, with 11 bases of the junction left unmatched. The CDR3 nucleotides are TGCGCCAGCAGGAGGGGCCCGGGACAGCGCTCCTACGAGCAGTACTTC. It specifies CASRRGPGQRSYEQYF.

This chain links TRBV6-6 with TRBJ1-2; possible D gene TRBD1, 5 bases. The CDR3 extends over 14 amino acids. The V and J ends lost 2 bases and 1 base respectively, with 8 bases between them. CDR1 and CDR2 from the germline V gene are MNHNY and SVGAGI (reference sequence). CDR3 sequence: CASSYTDSNYGYTF. The CDR3 DNA reads as TGTGCCAGCAGTTACACCGACAGTAACTATGGCTACACCTTC.

V gene TRBV25-1 combines with J gene TRBJ1-2; a weak D match, TRBD1 (6 bases). Germline V gives CDR1 MGHDK, CDR2 SYGVNS. V gave up 5 bases and J gave up 4 bases, with 14 bases separating them. The CDR3 is made up of 14 amino acids. The DNA for the CDR3 is TGTGCCAGCAGTCAGGGTGAAGGGGGCTATGGCTACACCTTC. It yields the protein CASSQGEGGYGYTF.

The rearrangement links TRBV27 to TRBJ1-5, with a possible D match to TRBD1 (5 bases). Trimming cost V 2 bases and J 0 bases, with 14 bases left between them. The CDR3 runs to 17 residues. Germline loops: CDR1 MNHEY, CDR2 SMNVEV (reference sequence). The chain's CDR3 is CASSLRGSPYSNQPQHF. CDR3 in DNA: TGTGCCAGCAGTTTAAGGGGCAGTCCTTATAGCAATCAGCCCCAGCATTTT.

This clone was found once. The CDR3 loop reads CASGFGAERQYF. CDR3 coding DNA: TGTGCTAGTGGTTTCGGGGCTGAGCGGCAGTACTTC. The chain employs TRBV12-5 and TRBJ2-7; possibly TRBD1 or TRBD2 for D (5 bases each). The V end was cut by 3 bases, the J end by 9 bases, with 12 bases between. The germline gives CDR1 LGHNT, CDR2 FRNRAP. This CDR3 spans 12 amino acids.

The J gene is TRBJ1-5, the V gene TRBV28, with a possible D match to TRBD1 (6 bases). CDR3 length: 17 amino acids. CDR1 and CDR2 (germline): MDHEN, SYDVKM. The germline V and J ends were trimmed by 6 bases and 0 bases, with 18 bases remaining between them. This chain's CDR3 is CASRQGNEPFSNQPQHF. The CDR3 DNA reads as TGTGCCAGCAGACAGGGAAATGAACCATTTAGCAATCAGCCCCAGCATTTT.

The rearrangement uses TRBV7-2 and TRBJ2-3; 13 bases are shared with TRBD2. CDR1 and CDR2 (germline): SGHTA, FQGNSA. The V and J ends lost 1 base and 4 bases, in that order; junction bases with no gene match: 2. The CDR3 loop spans 16 amino acids. CDR3: CASSLGTSGSPDTQYF. The CDR3 DNA reads as TGTGCCAGCAGCTTAGGGACTAGCGGGAGTCCAGATACGCAGTATTTT.

The chain recombines TRBV6-1 with TRBJ2-5, with 12 bases matching TRBD2. The junction had 14 bases not matched to a gene; V was cut back by 1 base and J by 11 bases. Germline values: CDR1 MNHNS, CDR2 SASEGT. The CDR3 length is 17 residues. Written as DNA, the CDR3 is TGTGCCAGCAGTGAAGTCGGGCGACTAGCGGGAGTGGGGGAGCAGTACTTC. It encodes CASSEVGRLAGVGEQYF.

This clone was counted a few times. The chain has TRBV18 and TRBJ1-4, with TRBD1 as a possible D gene (5 bases). The CDR3 spans 15 residues. Looked up from germline, CDR1 is KGHSH and CDR2 is LQKENI. V was trimmed by 4 bases and J by 8 bases, leaving 17 bases between them. The CDR3 is CASSRETAPTEKLFF. The CDR3 DNA sequence: TGTGCCAGCTCACGGGAGACAGCGCCCACGGAAAAACTGTTTTTT.

This clone was observed once. The chain employs TRBV7-9 and TRBJ1-6; D may be TRBD1 (6 bases). V gave up 6 bases and J gave up 10 bases, with 16 bases separating them. This CDR3 comprises 14 residues. Germline CDR1 is SEHNR and CDR2 is FQNEAQ (reference sequence). The CDR3 reads CASSLGGGVSPLHF. CDR3 nucleotide sequence: TGTGCCAGCAGTCTTGGCGGGGGCGTCTCACCCCTCCACTTT.

The chain recombines TRBV6-6 with TRBJ2-1; D gene uncertain. The CDR3 has 12 amino acids. Trimming removed 2 bases at V and 8 bases at J, with 7 bases between. Germline CDR1 reads MNHNY; CDR2 reads SVGAGI (reference sequence). As DNA, the CDR3 is TGTGCCAGCAGTTACCCCGAGCATGAGCAGTTCTTC. Translated: CASSYPEHEQFF.

This sequence joins TRBV19 and TRBJ2-7; D ambiguous. CDR3 length equals 14 residues. The V end lost 3 bases, the J end lost 0 bases, and 9 bases lay between the germline ends. From germline, CDR1 is LNHDA and CDR2 SQIVND (reference sequence). The CDR3 region has the DNA TGTGCCAGTAGTATCGTAGTTAGCTCCTACGAGCAGTACTTC. This codes for CASSIVVSSYEQYF.

This clone occurred a few times. The V and J genes are TRBV2 and TRBJ2-1; 7 positions agree with TRBD1. Trimming cost V 6 bases and J 6 bases; bases outside gene matches: 11. CDR1 and CDR2 (germline): SNHLY, FYNNEI. The CDR3 extends over 15 amino acids. The DNA of the CDR3 is TGTGCCAGCAGCGGGTGGACAGGAACGGCCAATGAGCAGTTCTTC. This sequence encodes CASSGWTGTANEQFF.